This TCR beta chain stems from a study of T cells in Graves' hyperthyroidism and ophthalmopathy. Study-wide context: Peripheral blood was acquired at first diagnosis, ahead of any therapy whatsoever.

This clonotype was found many times. Its target is not known. Germline lookup yields CDR1 ENHRY and CDR2 SYGVKD. The ends were cut back, 5 bases at V and 0 bases at J, with 17 bases in the middle. The length of the CDR3 is 17 residues. Amplification of TCR beta CDR3 regions was performed using RNA transcripts as template. First-round RT-PCR targeting the TCR CDR3 was performed with the HTBI primer set. TCRdb reprocessed the multiplex PCR reads via MiXCR and lists one record per CDR3 protein. The data show approximately 600,000 distinct CDR3 sequences, 14% to 15% seen once. Findings of the study overall: Ophthalmopathy was model-predicted a median roughly six months pre-onset.

The V call is TRBV10-3, the J call TRBJ1-3; no clear D. Sequenced sample: blood. The receptor comes from a woman aged 40 to 49 with Graves' ophthalmopathy. The CDR3 reads CAISPAERPNSGNTIYF. CDR3 nucleotide sequence: TGTGCCATCAGTCCGGCGGAGAGGCCGAACTCTGGAAACACCATATATTTT.